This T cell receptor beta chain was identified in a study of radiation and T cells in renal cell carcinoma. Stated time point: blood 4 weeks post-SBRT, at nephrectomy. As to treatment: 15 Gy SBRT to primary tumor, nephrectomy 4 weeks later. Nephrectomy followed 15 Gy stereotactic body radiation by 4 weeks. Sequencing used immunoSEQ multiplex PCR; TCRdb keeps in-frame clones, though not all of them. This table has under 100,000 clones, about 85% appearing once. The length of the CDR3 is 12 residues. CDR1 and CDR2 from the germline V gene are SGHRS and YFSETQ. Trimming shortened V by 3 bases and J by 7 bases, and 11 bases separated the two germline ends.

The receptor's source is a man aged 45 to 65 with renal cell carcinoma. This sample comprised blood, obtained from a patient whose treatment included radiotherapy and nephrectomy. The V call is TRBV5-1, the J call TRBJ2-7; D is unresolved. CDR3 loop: CASSYNIQEQYF. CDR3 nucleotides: TGCGCCAGCAGCTACAATATTCAAGAGCAGTACTTC.